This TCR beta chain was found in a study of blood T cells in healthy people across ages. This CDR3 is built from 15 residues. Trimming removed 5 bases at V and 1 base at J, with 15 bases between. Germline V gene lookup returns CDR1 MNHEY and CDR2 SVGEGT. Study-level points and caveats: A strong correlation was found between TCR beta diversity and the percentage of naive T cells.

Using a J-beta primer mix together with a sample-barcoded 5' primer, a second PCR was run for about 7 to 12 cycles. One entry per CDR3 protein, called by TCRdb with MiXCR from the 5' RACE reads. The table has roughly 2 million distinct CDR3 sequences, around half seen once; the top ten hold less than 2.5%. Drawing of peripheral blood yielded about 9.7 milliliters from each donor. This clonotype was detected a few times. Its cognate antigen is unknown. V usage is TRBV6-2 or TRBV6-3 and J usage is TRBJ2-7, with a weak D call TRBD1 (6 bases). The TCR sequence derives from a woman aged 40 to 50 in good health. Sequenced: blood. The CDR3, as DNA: TGTGCCAGCAGTACTATAAGGACAGTATCCTACGAGCAGTACTTC. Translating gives CASSTIRTVSYEQYF.